Shown below are 22 T cell receptor beta chains from a single sample sequenced in a study of cytomegalovirus exposure and HLA in healthy donors. The PCR contained 60 Vbeta and 13 Jbeta primers. Assay used: immunoSEQ multiplex PCR; TCRdb lists only in-frame clones, some missing. The sample includes about 40,000 clones. The sample taken for sequencing was PBMCs. Receptors were obtained from a woman younger than 45 in good health and CMV-seronegative.

About this clone: Other DNA sequences in this specimen translate into the identical CDR3. The chain links TRBV6-5 to TRBJ1-1, with no clear D. Germline loops: CDR1 MNHEY, CDR2 SVGAGI. Trimming took off 2 bases at V and 1 base at J, with 5 bases between the two ends. CDR3 size: 13 residues. For the CDR3, the DNA is TGTGCCAGCAGTTACGGCCAGAACACTGAAGCTTTCTTT. Amino acid sequence: CASSYGQNTEAFF.

The rearrangement uses TRBV19 and TRBJ1-1; the D gene is possibly TRBD1 (6 bases). The V gene's germline CDR1 is LNHDA and CDR2 SQIVND (reference sequence). The CDR3 runs to 14 residues. V was pared by 5 bases and J by 2 bases, with 12 bases between. The CDR3 region has the DNA TGTGCCAGTAGTTTTCCAGGGACAAACACTGAAGCTTTCTTT. As protein: CASSFPGTNTEAFF.

This chain connects TRBV7-2 to TRBJ1-2; D is perhaps TRBD1 (5 bases). The germline V gene encodes CDR1 SGHTA and CDR2 FQGNSA. With 8 bases removed from V and 5 bases from J, the gap between germline ends came to 9 bases. The CDR3 length is 11 residues. In nucleotides, the CDR3 is TGTGCCAGCGTACAGGAATATGGCTACACCTTC. Protein sequence: CASVQEYGYTF.

The chain uses TRBV4-2 and TRBJ1-2; perhaps TRBD1 as D (6 bases). Trimming shortened V by 0 bases and J by 1 base, and 12 bases separated the two germline ends. There are 16 residues in the CDR3. The germline V gene encodes CDR1 LGHNA and CDR2 YNFKEQ. The CDR3, as DNA: TGTGCCAGCAGCCAAGAGGGGGCAGCCGTTAACTATGGCTACACCTTC. It is translated as CASSQEGAAVNYGYTF.

V usage is TRBV6-5 and J usage is TRBJ2-7; TRBD1 matches at 9 bases. Germline CDR1 MNHEY, CDR2 SVGAGI. V shed 6 bases, J shed 3 bases, and the junction held 9 bases outside the gene matches. The CDR3 is made up of 15 amino acids. The CDR3 nucleotides are TGTGCCAGCAGGTCCCCACAGGGGGCCGGCTACGAGCAGTACTTC. This encodes CASRSPQGAGYEQYF.

The gene calls are TRBV9 and TRBJ2-7; 8 bases are shared with TRBD1. Trimming cost V 3 bases and J 4 bases; bases outside gene matches: 6. CDR3 size: 14 residues. CDR1 is SGDLS and CDR2 is YYNGEE in the germline V gene. The CDR3 here is CASSGAGGGYEQYF. DNA of the CDR3: TGTGCCAGCAGCGGCGCAGGGGGCGGTTACGAGCAGTACTTC. Combining the CDR3 with reference TRBV9 and TRBJ2-7 gives the whole variable domain DSGVTQTPKHLITATGQRVTLRCSPRSGDLSVYWYQQSLDQGLQFLIQYYNGEERAKGNILERFSAQQFPDLHSELNLSSLELGDSALYFCASSGAGGGYEQYFGPGTRLTVT.

The chain is built from TRBV6-5 and TRBJ1-5; TRBD1 matches 8 bases. J was trimmed by 6 bases and V by 2 bases; bases with no gene match: 6. Germline V gene data show CDR1 as MNHEY and CDR2 as SVGAGI. CDR3 length equals 15 residues. The chain's CDR3 is CASSYPDRDGQPQHF. CDR3 coding DNA: TGTGCCAGCAGTTACCCGGACAGGGATGGTCAGCCCCAGCATTTT.

The chain recombines TRBV28 with TRBJ1-2; 8 positions agree with TRBD1. J gave up 3 bases and V 10 bases, and 13 bases lay outside the gene matches. Germline V gene sequence: CDR1 MDHEN, CDR2 SYDVKM. The CDR3 spans 15 residues. DNA of the CDR3: TGTGCCACCCGTCCCGCGGACAGGGAGGACTATGGCTACACCTTC. It encodes CATRPADREDYGYTF.

The chain recombines TRBV13 with TRBJ1-1, with D maybe TRBD1 (5 bases). The CDR3 runs 14 residues. Between the trimmed V and J ends, which lost 5 bases and 4 bases, there was a span of 14 bases. CDR1 PRHDT and CDR2 FYEKMQ come from the germline V gene (reference sequence). CDR3 nucleotide sequence: TGTGCCAGCAGCCTCGCGGGGGGGGGCACTGAAGCTTTCTTT. Protein product: CASSLAGGGTEAFF.

With respect to this clone: The junction does not match germline at one end; this may be a read error. This sequence joins TRBV7-7 and TRBJ2-3, with 12 bases that match TRBD2. The CDR3 consists of 18 residues. CDR1 and CDR2 from the germline V gene are SSHAT and FNYEAQ (reference sequence). CDR3 DNA sequence: TGTGCTAGCAGTGAAGGACTAGCGGGACCTTGGGGCACAGATACGCAGTATTTT. It is translated as CASSEGLAGPWGTDTQYF. Based on the CDR3 plus reference TRBV7-7 and TRBJ2-3, the full variable domain is GAGVSQSPRYKVTKRGQDVTLRCDPISSHATLYWYQQALGQGPEFLTYFNYEAQPDKSGLPSDRFSAERPEGSISTLTIQRTEQRDSAMYRCASSEGLAGPWGTDTQYFGPGTRLTVL.

The rearrangement uses TRBV18 and TRBJ2-7; D might be TRBD2 (6 bases). Germline V gene data show CDR1 as KGHSH and CDR2 as LQKENI. V was pared by 3 bases and J by 7 bases, with 13 bases between. The CDR3 covers 13 residues. CDR3 sequence reads: CASSPGGNREQYF. The DNA of the CDR3 is TGTGCCAGCTCACCTGGGGGGAATCGGGAGCAGTACTTC. Supplemented by reference TRBV18 and TRBJ2-7, the full variable domain reads NAGVMQNPRHLVRRRGQEARLRCSPMKGHSHVYWYRQLPEEGLKFMVYLQKENIIDESGMPKERFSAEFPKEGPSILRIQQVVRGDSAAYFCASSPGGNREQYFGPGTRLTVT.

The chain uses TRBV6-5 and TRBJ2-7; the D gene is possibly TRBD2 (6 bases). The CDR3 extends over 15 amino acids. Germline CDR1 MNHEY, CDR2 SVGAGI. Trimming removed 0 bases from V and 3 bases from J, with 12 bases in between. DNA of the CDR3: TGTGCCAGCAGTTACTCGACCGGGAGTGGCTACGAGCAGTACTTC. This translates into CASSYSTGSGYEQYF.

This chain connects TRBV30 to TRBJ1-1; maybe TRBD1 (5 bases). The germline V gene encodes CDR1 GTSNPN and CDR2 SVGIG (reference sequence). Trimming left V 7 bases short and J 1 base short, with 19 bases between. CDR3 size: 15 residues. The CDR3 DNA reads as TGTGCCTCCACGGGGGTGGTTATTGCGAACACTGAAGCTTTCTTT. It specifies CASTGVVIANTEAFF.

The J gene is TRBJ1-2, the V gene TRBV6-1, with 10 bases fitting TRBD1. The V and J ends lost 6 bases and 7 bases, in that order; junction bases with no gene match: 11. The CDR3 covers 15 residues. CDR1 MNHNS and CDR2 SASEGT come from the germline V gene. The CDR3 here is CASSHPGQGTGGYTF. Written as DNA, the CDR3 is TGTGCCAGCAGCCACCCGGGACAGGGGACGGGTGGCTACACCTTC.

The chain links TRBV6-1 to TRBJ2-1; maybe TRBD2 (5 bases). Looked up from germline, CDR1 is MNHNS and CDR2 is SASEGT. This CDR3 contains 14 residues. The V and J ends lost 8 bases and 0 bases respectively, with 11 bases between them. This CDR3 reads CASGLALSYNEQFF. In nucleotides, the CDR3 is TGTGCCAGCGGGCTAGCCCTCTCCTACAATGAGCAGTTCTTC.

The rearrangement uses TRBV5-6 and TRBJ2-1; TRBD2 matches 9 bases. In germline, CDR1 is SGHDT, CDR2 YYEEEE. V dropped 4 bases and J dropped 7; count of bases not matched to a gene: 12. The CDR3 runs to 16 residues. The CDR3 loop is CASSLGAGGPWNEQFF. The CDR3 DNA reads as TGTGCCAGCAGCCTGGGGGCGGGAGGGCCCTGGAATGAGCAGTTCTTC. Together with reference TRBV5-6 and TRBJ2-1, the CDR3 gives the full variable domain: DAGVTQSPTHLIKTRGQQVTLRCSPKSGHDTVSWYQQALGQGPQFIFQYYEEEERQRGNFPDRFSGHQFPNYSSELNVNALLLGDSALYLCASSLGAGGPWNEQFFGPGTRLTVL.

The chain is built from TRBV6-5 and TRBJ1-1; 10 bases match TRBD1. The CDR3 consists of 15 residues. Germline V gene lookup returns CDR1 MNHEY and CDR2 SVGAGI. Trimming removed 6 bases from V and 5 bases from J; junction bases left unmatched: 9. CDR3 in DNA: TGTGCCAGCAGGTGGGACAGGGGCCAATCAACTGAAGCTTTCTTT. Amino acid sequence: CASRWDRGQSTEAFF.

The rearrangement uses TRBV7-9 and TRBJ2-7; 7 nucleotides line up with TRBD1. CDR1 SEHNR and CDR2 FQNEAQ come from the germline V gene (reference sequence). This CDR3 has 17 amino acids. V shed 5 bases, J shed 4 bases, and the junction held 17 bases outside the gene matches. CDR3 in DNA: TGTGCCAGCAGCCTCAGTAAGGACAGGCGCCGTCAGTACGAGCAGTACTTC. Protein sequence: CASSLSKDRRRQYEQYF. The variable domain in full, completed from reference TRBV7-9 and TRBJ2-7, reads DTGVSQNPRHKITKRGQNVTFRCDPISEHNRLYWYRQTLGQGPEFLTYFQNEAQLEKSRLLSDRFSAERPKGSFSTLEIQRTEQGDSAMYLCASSLSKDRRRQYEQYFGPGTRLTVT.

This rearrangement joins TRBV18 to TRBJ1-4; possibly TRBD1 for D (5 bases). Germline CDR1 and CDR2: KGHSH and LQKENI. V dropped 4 bases and J dropped 4 bases, with 13 bases sitting between them. The length of the CDR3 is 15 residues. The CDR3 region is CASSLTGDLNEKLFF. CDR3 DNA sequence: TGTGCCAGCTCACTAACGGGGGACCTTAATGAAAAACTGTTTTTT.

The chain couples TRBV9 to TRBJ2-7; tentative D call: TRBD1 (8 bases). Germline V lookup: CDR1 SGDLS, CDR2 YYNGEE. The V and J ends lost 4 bases and 6 bases respectively, with 20 bases between them. The CDR3 runs 15 residues. The CDR3 nucleotides read TGTGCCAGCAGCCCCAAGGACAGGGAGGGAGTCGAGCAGTACTTC. The encoded protein is CASSPKDREGVEQYF.

V gene TRBV13 combines with J gene TRBJ2-7; 8 bases map to TRBD2. This CDR3 is 15 amino acids long. The trim removed 3 bases at V and 4 bases at J, leaving 8 bases unmatched. Germline CDR1 reads PRHDT; CDR2 reads FYEKMQ (reference sequence). This CDR3 is CASSLTSASGYEQYF. For the CDR3, the DNA is TGTGCCAGCAGCTTGACTAGCGCTTCTGGATACGAGCAGTACTTC.

The rearrangement links TRBV7-6 to TRBJ2-1; D is unresolved. CDR3 size: 11 residues. CDR1 is SGHVS and CDR2 is FNYEAQ in the germline V gene. V gave up 4 bases and J gave up 5 bases, with 3 bases separating them. This chain's CDR3 is CASSSHNEQFF. The CDR3 DNA is TGTGCCAGCAGCTCTCACAATGAGCAGTTCTTC.